The rows below give T cell receptor beta chains drawn from one sample of a study of shared clonotypes between healthy human individuals. Produced via immunoSEQ multiplex PCR; TCRdb's table is partial and in-frame only. The table lists over 850,000 clones, around 78% of them singletons. Material: memory CD4+ T cells from PBMCs. The receptors stem from a young man in good health. Some clones in this sample may be carry-over from other donors' samples. CDR3s include the opening cysteine and the closing phenylalanine or tryptophan. D genes are given only for firm matches. The size entry is marked missing in some rows and otherwise reads once, few, many or a size class.

abundance	d_gene	v_gene	j_gene	CDR3aa	CDR3nt
.	TRBD2	TRBV4-1	TRBJ2-1	CASSQDWPGGFFNEQFF	TGCGCCAGCAGCCAAGATTGGCCGGGGGGATTTTTCAATGAGCAGTTCTTC
many	.	TRBV25-1	TRBJ1-5	CASSDRDNQPQHF	TGTGCCAGCAGTGACAGGGACAATCAGCCCCAGCATTTT
once	.	TRBV5-1	TRBJ2-7	CASSRGASPLREQYF	TGCGCCAGCAGCCGGGGGGCAAGTCCTCTCCGCGAGCAGTACTTC
.	.	TRBV29-1	TRBJ2-2	CSLLGGAGELFF	TGCAGCCTCCTGGGGGGCGCCGGGGAGCTGTTTTTT
.	.	TRBV18	TRBJ1-2	CASSPSTGDYGYTF	TGTGCCAGCTCACCCTCGACAGGCGACTATGGCTACACCTTC
.	TRBD2	TRBV7-9	TRBJ2-1	CASGLAGLNEQFF	TGTGCCAGCGGACTAGCGGGGCTCAATGAGCAGTTCTTC
.	.	TRBV19	TRBJ1-5	CASSIPGGVPQHF	TGTGCCAGTAGTATCCCGGGGGGTGTGCCCCAGCATTTT
.	.	TRBV2	TRBJ2-2	CASREDYPGELFF	TGTGCCAGCAGAGAGGACTATCCCGGGGAGCTGTTTTTT
.	TRBD2	TRBV28	TRBJ2-5	CASSQQTSGSRVTQHF	TGTGCCAGCAGCCAGCAGACTAGCGGGTCCAGAGTGACCCAGCACTTC
.	TRBD2	TRBV5-1	TRBJ2-2	CASSRSAGMSAGELFF	TGCGCCAGCAGCAGATCAGCGGGAATGTCGGCCGGGGAGCTGTTTTTT
.	.	TRBV19	TRBJ2-5	CASSMTLFRVNTQYF	TGTGCCAGTAGTATGACCCTCTTTCGGGTGAACACCCAGTACTTC
few	TRBD2	TRBV2	TRBJ2-3	CATLLAGGPTPKQYF	TGTGCCACCTTACTAGCGGGAGGGCCCACCCCTAAGCAGTATTTT
.	.	TRBV10-3	TRBJ1-1	CAPRRGNTEAFF	TGTGCCCCTCGACGGGGGAACACTGAAGCTTTCTTT
.	.	TRBV5-1	TRBJ2-3	CASSFQQGGSTDTQYF	TGCGCCAGCAGCTTCCAACAGGGAGGAAGCACAGATACGCAGTATTTT
.	.	TRBV30	TRBJ2-7	CAWGGRGSYEQYF	TGTGCCTGGGGGGGGCGTGGAAGCTACGAGCAGTACTTC
.	TRBD2	TRBV7-3	TRBJ2-2	CASSPRGLAVNTGELFF	TGTGCCAGCAGCCCCCGAGGGCTAGCGGTGAACACCGGGGAGCTGTTTTTT
.	.	TRBV30	TRBJ1-5	CAWSVGLGREVPQHF	TGTGCCTGGAGTGTTGGGTTGGGGCGTGAGGTGCCCCAGCATTTT
.	.	TRBV5-1	TRBJ1-1	CASSSIGPEGTEAFF	TGCGCCAGCAGTTCAATCGGGCCGGAGGGCACTGAAGCTTTCTTT
many	.	TRBV5-1	TRBJ1-4	CASSLWGPGEKLFF	TGCGCCAGCAGCTTGTGGGGGCCTGGTGAAAAACTGTTTTTT
.	.	TRBV7-6	TRBJ1-1	CASSVNLVTMNTEAFF	TGTGCCAGCAGCGTAAACCTCGTTACAATGAACACTGAAGCTTTCTTT
.	TRBD1	TRBV27	TRBJ1-1	CASSFDGTARREAFF	TGTGCCAGCAGTTTCGACGGGACAGCCAGGCGTGAAGCTTTCTTT
.	TRBD2	TRBV5-1	TRBJ2-7	CASSLSGNYEQYF	TGCGCCAGCAGCTTGAGCGGGAACTACGAGCAGTACTTC
.	TRBD1	TRBV30	TRBJ1-2	CAWLKPDRGGGYTF	TGTGCCTGGCTTAAACCGGACAGGGGAGGTGGCTACACCTTC
.	.	TRBV5-1	TRBJ2-7	CASSLAGSIASEQYF	TGCGCCAGCAGCTTGGCCGGAAGCATAGCAAGCGAGCAGTACTTC
.	.	TRBV18	TRBJ1-4	CASSPSAGSLSLNEKLFF	TGTGCCAGCTCACCCTCGGCAGGAAGCTTGAGCCTTAATGAAAAACTGTTTTTT
once	TRBD2	TRBV15	TRBJ2-3	CATSTGLAGSTDTQYF	TGTGCCACCAGCACCGGACTAGCGGGTAGCACAGATACGCAGTATTTT
once	.	TRBV5-4	TRBJ2-5	CASSEPTGGETQYF	TGTGCCAGCAGCGAACCGACGGGCGGCGAGACCCAGTACTTC
.	TRBD1	TRBV28	TRBJ2-3	CASSFWDRVTDTQYF	TGTGCCAGCAGTTTCTGGGACAGGGTGACAGATACGCAGTATTTT
.	.	TRBV5-1	TRBJ2-1	CASSLTVELEQFF	TGCGCCAGCAGCTTGACAGTAGAACTTGAGCAGTTCTTC
.	.	TRBV11-3	TRBJ2-1	CASSFSYVSRQGYYNEQFF	TGTGCCAGCAGCTTCTCCTATGTTTCGAGGCAGGGATACTACAATGAGCAGTTCTTC
.	.	TRBV5-8	TRBJ2-7	CASSLSGRHRSGQYF	TGTGCCAGCAGCTTGTCCGGCAGGCACAGAAGTGGGCAGTACTTC
.	.	TRBV4-2	TRBJ2-1	CASSHVASYNEQFF	TGTGCCAGCAGCCACGTCGCGTCCTACAATGAGCAGTTCTTC
.	.	TRBV7-2	TRBJ2-2	CASSPMGPGELFF	TGTGCCAGCAGCCCTATGGGGCCCGGGGAGCTGTTTTTT
.	.	TRBV2	TRBJ2-3	CASSSGTDTQYF	TGTGCCAGCAGTAGTGGGACAGATACGCAGTATTTT
.	TRBD1	TRBV7-2	TRBJ1-2	CASSLDRGGYGYTF	TGTGCCAGCAGCTTAGACAGGGGAGGCTATGGCTACACCTTC
.	.	TRBV5-8	TRBJ1-1	CASSGGWGEAFF	TGTGCCAGCAGCGGCGGTTGGGGTGAAGCTTTCTTT
.	TRBD1	TRBV9	TRBJ2-5	CASSPRTGTETQYF	TGTGCCAGCAGCCCAAGGACAGGGACAGAGACCCAGTACTTC
.	.	TRBV7-8	TRBJ1-5	CASSLVLGEQPQHF	TGTGCCAGCAGCTTAGTTCTAGGGGAACAGCCCCAGCATTTT
.	TRBD2	TRBV7-7	TRBJ2-1	CASSLLAGAYNEQFF	TGTGCCAGCAGCTTGCTAGCGGGGGCCTACAATGAGCAGTTCTTC
.	TRBD2	TRBV5-1	TRBJ2-1	CASRGLAASYNEQFF	TGCGCCAGCAGGGGACTAGCGGCTTCCTACAATGAGCAGTTCTTC
.	.	TRBV5-4	TRBJ1-1	CASSLEAEAFF	TGTGCCAGCAGCTTGGAGGCTGAAGCTTTCTTT
.	TRBD2	TRBV28	TRBJ2-2	CASSLAGGRTGELFF	TGTGCCAGCAGTCTAGCGGGAGGGAGGACGGGGGAGCTGTTTTTT
.	.	TRBV6-1	TRBJ2-1	CASSVADPVGGEQFF	TGTGCCAGCAGTGTAGCGGACCCCGTGGGGGGTGAGCAGTTCTTC
.	.	TRBV28	TRBJ1-3	CASRGPTFSGNTIYF	TGTGCCAGCAGGGGCCCAACATTCTCTGGAAACACCATATATTTT
.	TRBD1	TRBV15	TRBJ2-1	CAINRGLGNEQFF	TGTGCCATAAACAGGGGGCTCGGGAATGAGCAGTTCTTC
.	TRBD1	TRBV10-3	TRBJ2-1	CAIGGQGGSYNEQFF	TGTGCCATCGGGGGACAGGGAGGCTCCTACAATGAGCAGTTCTTC
many	TRBD2	TRBV5-1	TRBJ2-7	CASSLAPSGTIEQYF	TGCGCCAGCAGCTTGGCTCCTAGCGGTACTATCGAGCAGTACTTC
.	.	TRBV6-9	TRBJ1-2	CASSYSSRGYTF	TGTGCCAGCAGTTATTCGTCTCGGGGCTACACCTTC
.	.	TRBV15	TRBJ1-1	CATSRAAWAASRAGTEAFF	TGTGCCACCAGCAGAGCGGCATGGGCGGCGTCCCGAGCCGGGACTGAAGCTTTCTTT
.	TRBD2	TRBV19	TRBJ2-1	CASKISGTSGRIYNEQFF	TGTGCCAGCAAGATTTCCGGGACTAGCGGGAGGATCTACAATGAGCAGTTCTTC
.	.	TRBV7-6	TRBJ1-4	CASSPSGEKLFF	TGTGCCAGCAGCCCCTCCGGCGAAAAACTGTTTTTT
.	TRBD2	TRBV11-2	TRBJ2-5	CASSLDSTSGRAGETQYF	TGTGCCAGCAGCTTAGATTCGACTAGCGGGAGGGCCGGGGAGACCCAGTACTTC
.	.	TRBV7-2	TRBJ2-2	CASSLSRNTGELFF	TGTGCCAGCAGCTTATCCCGCAACACCGGGGAGCTGTTTTTT
many	TRBD2	TRBV5-1	TRBJ2-7	CASRLAGSSYEQYF	TGCGCCAGCAGACTAGCGGGGAGCTCCTACGAGCAGTACTTC
.	.	TRBV15	TRBJ1-2	CATSGGRGYGYTF	TGTGCCACCAGCGGGGGGCGAGGGTATGGCTACACCTTC